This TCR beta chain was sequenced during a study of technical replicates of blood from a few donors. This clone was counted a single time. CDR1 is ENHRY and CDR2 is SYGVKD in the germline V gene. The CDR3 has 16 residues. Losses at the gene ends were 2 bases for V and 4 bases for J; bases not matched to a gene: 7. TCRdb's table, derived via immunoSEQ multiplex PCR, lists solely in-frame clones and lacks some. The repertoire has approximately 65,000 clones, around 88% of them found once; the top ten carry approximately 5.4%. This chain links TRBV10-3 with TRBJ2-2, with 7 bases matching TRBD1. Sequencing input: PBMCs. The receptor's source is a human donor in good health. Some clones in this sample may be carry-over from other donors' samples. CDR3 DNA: TGTGCCATCAGTGAGGAAGCTGACAGGGTCACCGGGGAGCTGTTTTTT. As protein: CAISEEADRVTGELFF.